This T cell receptor beta chain was profiled in a study of PD-1 blockade in mismatch repair-deficient tumors. Profiling relied on immunoSEQ multiplex PCR, and the TCRdb table lists in-frame clones only, not all of them. The table shows tens of thousands of clones, with 65% to 85% occurring only once. CDR1 and CDR2 from the germline V gene are SNHLY and FYNNEI. Trimming shortened V by 3 bases and J by 6 bases, and 0 bases separated the two germline ends. The CDR3 has 10 residues. This rearrangement joins TRBV2 to TRBJ2-1; D gene uncertain. The sample consisted of peripheral blood, taken 12 weeks after starting pembrolizumab. The source is an adult with mismatch repair-deficient cancer. The CDR3 reads CASSDNEQFF. The CDR3, as DNA: TGTGCCAGCAGTGACAATGAGCAGTTCTTC. Full variable domain (missing parts from reference TRBV2 and TRBJ2-1): EPEVTQTPSHQVTQMGQEVILRCVPISNHLYFYWYRQILGQKVEFLVSFYNNEISEKSEIFDDQFSVERPDGSNFTLKIRSTKLEDSAMYFCASSDNEQFFGPGTRLTVL.